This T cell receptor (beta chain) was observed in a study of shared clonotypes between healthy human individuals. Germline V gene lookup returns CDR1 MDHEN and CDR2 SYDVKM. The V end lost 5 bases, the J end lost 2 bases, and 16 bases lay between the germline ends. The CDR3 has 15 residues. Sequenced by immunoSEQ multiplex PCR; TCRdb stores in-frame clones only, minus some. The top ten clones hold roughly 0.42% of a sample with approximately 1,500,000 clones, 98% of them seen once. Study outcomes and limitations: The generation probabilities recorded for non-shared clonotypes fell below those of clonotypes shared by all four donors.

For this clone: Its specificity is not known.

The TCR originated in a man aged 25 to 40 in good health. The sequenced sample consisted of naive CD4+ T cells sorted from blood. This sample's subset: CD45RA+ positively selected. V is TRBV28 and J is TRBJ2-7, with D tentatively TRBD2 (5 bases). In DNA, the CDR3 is TGTGCCAGCAGTCCCCGTCGGAAGGGAGCCTACGAGCAGTACTTC. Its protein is CASSPRRKGAYEQYF.